One and the same sample provided the 10 T cell receptor beta chains below, sequenced in a study of T cells in Graves' hyperthyroidism and ophthalmopathy. Researchers amplified the TCR beta CDR3 regions from RNA transcripts. The HTBI primer set served for first-round RT-PCR of the TCR CDR3. TCRdb passed the multiplex PCR reads through MiXCR, listing each CDR3 protein once. The sample lists around 490,000 distinct CDR3 sequences, nearly 20% seen once, with 40% to 50% in the top ten. The sample comprised blood. Receptor source: a man in his forties with Graves' ophthalmopathy.

A few counts support this clonotype. The chain employs TRBV28 and TRBJ2-1, with 7 nucleotides matching TRBD1. V dropped 8 bases and J dropped 10; count of bases not matched to a gene: 8. Germline CDR1 reads MDHEN; CDR2 reads SYDVKM. The CDR3 is 12 residues long. CDR3 in amino acids: CASLRQGREQFF. CDR3 DNA: TGTGCCAGCCTCCGACAGGGAAGGGAGCAGTTCTTC. Complete variable domain (other parts from reference TRBV28 and TRBJ2-1): DVKVTQSSRYLVKRTGEKVFLECVQDMDHENMFWYRQDPGLGLRLIYFSYDVKMKEKGDIPEGYSVSREKKERFSLILESASTNQTSMYLCASLRQGREQFFGPGTRLTVL.

The gene calls are TRBV18 and TRBJ2-1; D is possibly TRBD1 or TRBD2 (5 bases each). Germline CDR1 KGHSH, CDR2 LQKENI. Trimming removed 3 bases from V and 2 bases from J, with 17 bases in between. The CDR3 has 17 residues. CDR3 sequence: CASSPRTSGRTYNEQFF. DNA for the CDR3: TGTGCCAGCTCACCGCGAACTTCGGGACGCACCTACAATGAGCAGTTCTTC. The whole variable domain, filled in from reference TRBV18 and TRBJ2-1, reads NAGVMQNPRHLVRRRGQEARLRCSPMKGHSHVYWYRQLPEEGLKFMVYLQKENIIDESGMPKERFSAEFPKEGPSILRIQQVVRGDSAAYFCASSPRTSGRTYNEQFFGPGTRLTVL.

Ten or more counts support this clonotype. V usage is TRBV7-8 and J usage is TRBJ2-7, with D perhaps matching TRBD2 (6 bases). The length of the CDR3 is 15 residues. Between the trimmed V and J ends, which lost 3 bases and 5 bases, there was a span of 17 bases. Per germline, CDR1 SGHVS and CDR2 FQNEAQ. Here the CDR3 DNA reads TGTGCCAGCAGCTTTTGGCGGGGCGAGATTGACGAGCAGTACTTC. It is translated as CASSFWRGEIDEQYF.

A word on this clonotype: A read error is possible here, since a much larger clone lies one base away. The rearrangement joins TRBV28 to TRBJ1-1; D not resolved. The CDR3 is 15 amino acids. The germline CDR1 and CDR2 sequences are MDHEN and SYDVKM. In DNA form, the CDR3 reads TGTGTCAGCAGTCCCCCGGTCCTCATGAACACTGAAGCTTTCTTT. As protein: CVSSPPVLMNTEAFF. Full variable domain (missing parts from reference TRBV28 and TRBJ1-1): DVKVTQSSRYLVKRTGEKVFLECVQDMDHENMFWYRQDPGLGLRLIYFSYDVKMKEKGDIPEGYSVSREKKERFSLILESASTNQTSMYLCVSSPPVLMNTEAFFGQGTRLTVV.

The chain recombines TRBV12-3 or TRBV12-4 with TRBJ1-2; D unresolved. CDR3 size: 13 residues. Trimming stripped 6 bases from V and 2 bases from J, with 10 bases between. In nucleotides, the CDR3 is TGTGCCAGCAGGTCGGGCCCCAACTATGGCTACACCTTC. Amino acid sequence: CASRSGPNYGYTF.

This clonotype was observed at least ten times. The chain uses TRBV2 and TRBJ1-2; TRBD1 matches 10 bases. CDR1 and CDR2 (germline): SNHLY, FYNNEI. The CDR3 loop spans 14 amino acids. V was clipped by 6 bases and J by 2 bases; unmatched bases: 3. The CDR3 coding sequence is TGTGCCAGCAGAGTGGACAGGGGGAACTATGGCTACACCTTC. It specifies CASRVDRGNYGYTF.

This clonotype has at least ten counts. The genes are TRBV28 and TRBJ2-7; 8 positions match TRBD1. Looked up from germline, CDR1 is MDHEN and CDR2 is SYDVKM. The CDR3 length is 16 residues. After removal of 4 bases from V and 3 bases from J, the junction contained 11 bases not matched to a gene. CDR3 bases: TGTGCCAGCAGTTACCCGGGACAGGCGACATACTACGAGCAGTACTTC. The encoded protein is CASSYPGQATYYEQYF.

This clonotype was counted only a few times. This sequence joins TRBV6-6 and TRBJ2-7; no definite D call. Germline assignment: CDR1 MNHNY and CDR2 SVGAGI (reference sequence). V shed 0 bases and J shed 2 bases, with 11 bases lying between them. The CDR3 runs to 15 residues. The CDR3 nucleotides read TGTGCCAGCAGTTACTCGAGTCCCAGCACCTACGAGCAGTACTTC. This encodes CASSYSSPSTYEQYF.

About this clonotype: A clone one base away is much larger, so this may be a read error. This CDR3 fails to terminate in the conserved phenylalanine or tryptophan, so it likely reflects a read error. The chain joins TRBV3-1 to TRBJ1-6, with D unresolved. The V gene's germline CDR1 is LGHDT and CDR2 YNNKEL (reference sequence). This CDR3 has 13 residues. V was shortened by 0 bases and J by 11 bases, with 8 bases between the two germline ends. The CDR3 is CASSQDRWTPLHL. The CDR3 bases are TGTGCCAGCAGCCAAGATCGGTGGACACCCCTCCACCTT.

This clonotype was observed a handful of times. The chain joins TRBV5-1 to TRBJ2-5; 7 bases fit TRBD2. Trimming at V came to 4 bases and at J to 5 bases, leaving 11 bases not matched to a gene. Per the germline V gene, CDR1 is SGHRS and CDR2 is YFSETQ. There are 15 residues in the CDR3. CDR3 nucleotides: TGCGCCAGCAGCGGCCTCCGGGAGGCCCGGGAGACCCAGTACTTC. Protein: CASSGLREARETQYF.